The clone carrying this T cell receptor (beta chain) was counted only a few times. This sample was included in a study of CD8+ T cells in alopecia areata. Study-wide context: Tofacitinib administration to treated patients was oral, at 5 to 10 mg twice daily. It was 6 to 18 months of tofacitinib, and then there were 6 months off drug.

Sample treatment: oral pan-JAK inhibitor, 5-10 mg twice daily. Obtained from alopecia areata patients were lesional scalp punch biopsies along with peripheral blood. T lymphocytes (CD4+ and CD8+) were sorted from PBMCs. Extracted from the samples, RNA was reverse transcribed into cDNA to serve as the sequencing template. The assay was immunoSEQ multiplex PCR, and TCRdb's table has in-frame clones only and misses some. The profile shows about 210,000 clones, over 40% of them singletons. Germline CDR1 SQVTM, CDR2 ANQGSEA. The ends were cut back, 4 bases at V and 2 bases at J, with 15 bases in the middle. The CDR3 is 15 amino acids.

The sequence was obtained from a human donor with alopecia areata. The sample here was CD4+ T cells sorted from blood, taken around week 37, from a patient treated with tofacitinib. This sequence joins TRBV29-1 and TRBJ1-5; weak D call: TRBD1 (5 bases). CDR3 loop: CSVVWRGFGNQPQHF. The CDR3 DNA reads as TGCAGCGTTGTTTGGCGGGGGTTCGGCAATCAGCCCCAGCATTTT. Complete variable domain (other parts from reference TRBV29-1 and TRBJ1-5): SAVISQKPSRDICQRGTSLTIQCQVDSQVTMMFWYRQQPGQSLTLIATANQGSEATYESGFVIDKFPISRPNLTFSTLTVSNMSPEDSSIYLCSVVWRGFGNQPQHFGDGTRLSIL.